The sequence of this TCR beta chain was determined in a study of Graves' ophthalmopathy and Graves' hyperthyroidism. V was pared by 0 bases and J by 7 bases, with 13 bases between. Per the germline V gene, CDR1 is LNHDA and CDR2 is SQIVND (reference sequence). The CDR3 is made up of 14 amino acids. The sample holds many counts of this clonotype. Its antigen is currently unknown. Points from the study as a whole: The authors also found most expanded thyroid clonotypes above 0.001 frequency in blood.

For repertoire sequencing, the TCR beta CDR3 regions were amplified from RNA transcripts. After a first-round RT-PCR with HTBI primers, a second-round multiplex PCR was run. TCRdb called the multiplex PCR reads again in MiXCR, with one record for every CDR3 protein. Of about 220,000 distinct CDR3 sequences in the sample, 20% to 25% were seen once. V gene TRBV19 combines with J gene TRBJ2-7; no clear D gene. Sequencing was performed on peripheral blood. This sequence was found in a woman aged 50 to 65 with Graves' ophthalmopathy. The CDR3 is CASSIDQAQLEQYF. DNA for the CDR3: TGTGCCAGTAGTATAGATCAAGCCCAGTTGGAGCAGTACTTC.